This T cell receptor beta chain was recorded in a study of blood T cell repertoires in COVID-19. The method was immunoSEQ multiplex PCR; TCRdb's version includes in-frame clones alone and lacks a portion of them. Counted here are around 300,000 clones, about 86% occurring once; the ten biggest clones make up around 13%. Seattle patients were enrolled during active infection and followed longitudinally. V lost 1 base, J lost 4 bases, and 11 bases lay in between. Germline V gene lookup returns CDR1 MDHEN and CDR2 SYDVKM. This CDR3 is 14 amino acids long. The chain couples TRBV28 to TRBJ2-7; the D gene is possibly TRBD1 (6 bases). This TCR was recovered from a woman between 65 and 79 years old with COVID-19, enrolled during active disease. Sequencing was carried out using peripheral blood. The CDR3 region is CASSLSEQGYEQYF. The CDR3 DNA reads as TGTGCCAGCAGTTTATCGGAGCAGGGGTACGAGCAGTACTTC.